The present entry profiles one TCR beta chain with its context. The CDR3 spans 14 residues. Trimming took 2 bases from V and 2 from J, leaving 9 bases between them. Germline loops: CDR1 MNHNY, CDR2 SVGAGI (reference sequence). This entry belongs to a study of blood T cell repertoires in COVID-19. Study as a whole: In each case, the material was cDNA or gDNA derived from T cells, B-cell-depleted T cells, or PBMCs.

In the authors' methods: Reference gene primer amplification in the assay estimated nucleated cell counts. Method: immunoSEQ multiplex PCR; TCRdb's copy keeps in-frame clones and lacks some. V and J calls and clone size are copied from that table; D and trimming were computed from the DNA. The sample includes more than 100,000 clones, about 89% of them seen just once. The chain combines TRBV6-6 with TRBJ2-5; D may be TRBD1 (5 bases). The receptor's source is a man between 45 and 60 years old with active or convalescent COVID-19. The sample consisted of peripheral blood. The CDR3 DNA reads TGTGCCAGCAGTTACAGGCCAGGGCAAGAGACCCAGTACTTC. Its translation is CASSYRPGQETQYF.